This TCR beta chain is drawn from a study of T cell repertoires in cytomegalovirus infection. V shed 3 bases, J shed 5 bases, and the junction held 6 bases outside the gene matches. Germline V gene sequence: CDR1 SGHNT, CDR2 YYREEE (reference sequence). The CDR3 is 15 residues long. One entry per CDR3 protein, called by TCRdb with MiXCR from the reads. Among 230,000 or so distinct CDR3 sequences listed, 38% were seen once. Comments on this clonotype: Antigen unknown.

This specimen was CD8+ T cells from cultured PBMCs, taken from culture after CMV antigen stimulation. The source is a human donor in good health (CMV status not recorded). Some clones in this sample may be carry-over from other donors' samples. The chain uses TRBV5-4 and TRBJ2-7, with TRBD2 matching 12 bases. CDR3 nucleotide sequence: TGTGCCAGCAGCTCCCTAGCGGGAGGGCCCCACGAGCAGTACTTC. Its protein product is CASSSLAGGPHEQYF.